This T cell receptor beta chain was identified in a study of T-cell memory formation after mild COVID-19. This clonotype was observed at least ten times. TCRdb re-called the 5' RACE reads with MiXCR, one entry per CDR3 protein. The sample contains fewer than 150,000 distinct CDR3 sequences, around 15% of which appear only once. The CDR3 loop spans 14 amino acids. With V trimmed by 0 bases and J by 3 bases, 3 bases remained unmatched. Germline V gives CDR1 SGHDT, CDR2 YYEEEE. The sequenced sample consisted of PBMCs or a T cell subset sorted from them (not recorded which). The receptor was isolated from an adult woman who had mild COVID-19 (a few samples of this study predate the infection). Cell type and time point are not known. The J gene is TRBJ2-7, the V gene TRBV5-6; 7 bases line up with TRBD1. CDR3 sequence reads: CASSLGTGYYEQYF. The CDR3 DNA follows: TGTGCCAGCAGCTTGGGGACAGGATACTACGAGCAGTACTTC.